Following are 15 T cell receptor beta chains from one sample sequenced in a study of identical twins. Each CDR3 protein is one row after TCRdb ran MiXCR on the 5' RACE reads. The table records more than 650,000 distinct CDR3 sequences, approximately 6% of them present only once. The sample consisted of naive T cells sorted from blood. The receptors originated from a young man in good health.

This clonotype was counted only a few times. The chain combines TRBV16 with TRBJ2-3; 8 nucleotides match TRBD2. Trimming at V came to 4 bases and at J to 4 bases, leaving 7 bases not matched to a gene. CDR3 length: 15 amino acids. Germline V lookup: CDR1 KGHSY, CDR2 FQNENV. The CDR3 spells CASSLNLGGADTQYF. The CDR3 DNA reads TGTGCCAGCAGCCTCAACCTCGGGGGGGCAGATACGCAGTATTTT.

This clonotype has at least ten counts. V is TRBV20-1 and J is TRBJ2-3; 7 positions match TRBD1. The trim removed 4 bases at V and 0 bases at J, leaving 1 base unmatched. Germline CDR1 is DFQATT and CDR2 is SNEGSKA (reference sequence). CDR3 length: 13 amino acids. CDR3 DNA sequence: TGCAGTGCTACACAGGGGAGCACAGATACGCAGTATTTT. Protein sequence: CSATQGSTDTQYF.

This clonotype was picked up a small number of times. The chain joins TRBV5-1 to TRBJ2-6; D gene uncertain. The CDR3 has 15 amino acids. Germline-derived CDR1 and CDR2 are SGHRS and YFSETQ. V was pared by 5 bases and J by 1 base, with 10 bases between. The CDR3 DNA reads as TGCGCCAGCAGTAATCAGGAGTCTGGGGCCAACGTCCTGACTTTC. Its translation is CASSNQESGANVLTF.

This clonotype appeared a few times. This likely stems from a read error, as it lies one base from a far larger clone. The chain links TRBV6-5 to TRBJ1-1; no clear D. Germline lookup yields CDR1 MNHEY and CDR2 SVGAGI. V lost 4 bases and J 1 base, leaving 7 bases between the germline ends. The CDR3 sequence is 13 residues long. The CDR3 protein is CASSWAGNTEAFF. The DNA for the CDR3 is TGTGCCAGCAGTTGGGCGGGGAACACTGAAGCTTTCTTT.

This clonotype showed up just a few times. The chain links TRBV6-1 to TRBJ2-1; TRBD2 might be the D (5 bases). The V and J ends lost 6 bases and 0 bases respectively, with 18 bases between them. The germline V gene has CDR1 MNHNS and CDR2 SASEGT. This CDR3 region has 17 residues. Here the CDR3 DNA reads TGTGCCAGCAGAGAGGCCCCGGACTCCTCCTCCTACAATGAGCAGTTCTTC. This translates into CASREAPDSSSYNEQFF.

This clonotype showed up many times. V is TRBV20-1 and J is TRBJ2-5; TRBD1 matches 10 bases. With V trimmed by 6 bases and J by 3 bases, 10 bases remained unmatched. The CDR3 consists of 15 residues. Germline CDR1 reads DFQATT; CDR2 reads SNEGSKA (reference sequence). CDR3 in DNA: TGCAGTGCATGCAAGGGACAGGGGATAAAAGAGACCCAGTACTTC. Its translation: CSACKGQGIKETQYF.

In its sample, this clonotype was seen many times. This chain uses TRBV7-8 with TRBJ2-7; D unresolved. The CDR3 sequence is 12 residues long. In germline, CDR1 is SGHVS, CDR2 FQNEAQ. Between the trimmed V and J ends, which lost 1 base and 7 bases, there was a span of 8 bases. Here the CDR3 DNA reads TGTGCCAGCAGCTTAGACCGGCGGGAGCAGTACGTC. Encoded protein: CASSLDRREQYV.

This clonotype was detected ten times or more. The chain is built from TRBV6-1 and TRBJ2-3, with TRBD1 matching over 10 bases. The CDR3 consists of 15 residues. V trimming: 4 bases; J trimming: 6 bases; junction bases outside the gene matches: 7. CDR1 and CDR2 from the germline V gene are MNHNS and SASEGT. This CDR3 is CASSVGQGSSDTQYF. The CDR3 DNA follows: TGTGCCAGCAGTGTGGGACAGGGGAGTTCGGATACGCAGTATTTT.

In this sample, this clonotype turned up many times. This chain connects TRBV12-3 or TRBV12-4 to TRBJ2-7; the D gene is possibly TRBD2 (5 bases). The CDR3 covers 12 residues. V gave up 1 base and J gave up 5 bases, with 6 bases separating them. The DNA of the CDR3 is TGTGCCAGCAGTTTAGGAGGGAACGAGCAGTACGTC. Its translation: CASSLGGNEQYV.

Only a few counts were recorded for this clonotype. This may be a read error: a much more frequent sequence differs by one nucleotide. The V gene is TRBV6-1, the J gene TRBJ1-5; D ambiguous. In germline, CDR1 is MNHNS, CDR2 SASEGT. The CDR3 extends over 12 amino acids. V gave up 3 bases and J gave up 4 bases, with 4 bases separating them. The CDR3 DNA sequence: TGTGCCAGCAGTGATGGGAATCAGCCCCAGCATTTT. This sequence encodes CASSDGNQPQHF.

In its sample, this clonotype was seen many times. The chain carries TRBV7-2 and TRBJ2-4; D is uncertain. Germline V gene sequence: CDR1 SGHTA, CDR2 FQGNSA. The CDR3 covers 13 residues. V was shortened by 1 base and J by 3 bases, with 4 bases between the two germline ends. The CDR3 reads CASSLEVKNIQYF. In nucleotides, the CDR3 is TGTGCCAGCAGCTTAGAGGTCAAAAACATTCAGTACTTC.

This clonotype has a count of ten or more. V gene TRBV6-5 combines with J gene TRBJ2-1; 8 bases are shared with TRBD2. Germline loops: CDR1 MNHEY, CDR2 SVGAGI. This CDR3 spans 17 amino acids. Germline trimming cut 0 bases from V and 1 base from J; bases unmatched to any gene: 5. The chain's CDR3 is CASSYSETSVSYNEQFF. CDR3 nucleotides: TGTGCCAGCAGTTACTCGGAGACTAGCGTATCCTACAATGAGCAGTTCTTC.

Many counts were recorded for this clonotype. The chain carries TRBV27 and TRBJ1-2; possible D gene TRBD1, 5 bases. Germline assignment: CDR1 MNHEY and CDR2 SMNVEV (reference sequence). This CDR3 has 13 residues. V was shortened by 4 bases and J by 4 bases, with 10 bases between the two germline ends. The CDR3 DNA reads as TGTGCCAGCAGTTCGCAGGGCTTCTATGGCTACACCTTC. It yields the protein CASSSQGFYGYTF.

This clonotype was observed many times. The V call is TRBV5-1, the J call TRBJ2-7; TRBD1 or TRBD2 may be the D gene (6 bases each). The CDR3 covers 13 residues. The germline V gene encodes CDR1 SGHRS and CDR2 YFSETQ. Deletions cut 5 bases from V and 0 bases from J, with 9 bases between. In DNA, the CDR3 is TGCGCCAGCAGTAGGGGGGACTCCTACGAGCAGTACGTC. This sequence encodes CASSRGDSYEQYV.

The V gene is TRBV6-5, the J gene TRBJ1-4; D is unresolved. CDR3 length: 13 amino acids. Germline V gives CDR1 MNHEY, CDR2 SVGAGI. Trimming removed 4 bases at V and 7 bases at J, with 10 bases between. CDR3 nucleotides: TGTGCCAGCAGTTTCGGAGGGAGTGAAAAACTGTTTTTT. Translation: CASSFGGSEKLFF.